The 16 T cell receptor beta chains below come from one sample, sequenced in a study of CD8 T cells in Susac syndrome. An input of roughly 0.45 to 1 ug of RNA was subjected to reverse transcription using random hexamers. Each CDR3 protein gets one entry after TCRdb re-called the immunoSEQ multiplex PCR reads with MiXCR. The sample contains about 200,000 distinct CDR3 sequences, 95% of which appear only once. The sequencing sample was made of CD4+ T cells from PBMCs. These receptors all come from a human donor in good health.

The chain is built from TRBV27 and TRBJ1-3; 7 bases align to TRBD1. Germline V lookup: CDR1 MNHEY, CDR2 SMNVEV (reference sequence). The V segment lost 2 bases and the J segment 4 bases; nucleotides outside the gene matches: 5. The length of the CDR3 is 15 residues. CDR3 sequence (DNA): TGTGCCAGCAGTTTAGACGACAGGGCGGGAAACACCATATATTTT. This codes for CASSLDDRAGNTIYF.

V is TRBV7-8 and J is TRBJ2-5; D remains ambiguous. The germline gives CDR1 SGHVS, CDR2 FQNEAQ. CDR3 length: 13 amino acids. The V end lost 6 bases, the J end lost 5 bases, and 13 bases lay between the germline ends. CDR3 sequence reads: CASSLPVEETQYF. CDR3 coding DNA: TGTGCCAGCAGTTTGCCAGTCGAGGAGACCCAGTACTTC.

The chain has TRBV5-1 and TRBJ2-3, with TRBD2 matching 8 bases. This CDR3 region has 15 residues. Germline loops: CDR1 SGHRS, CDR2 YFSETQ. Trimming took 7 bases from V and 0 from J; bases not matched to a gene: 7. CDR3 bases: TGCGCCAGCGTAGAACGGGAGGGTAGCACAGATACGCAGTATTTT. Amino acids: CASVEREGSTDTQYF.

This chain links TRBV3-1 with TRBJ1-6; D unclear. The CDR3 has 14 residues. Germline CDR1 is LGHDT and CDR2 is YNNKEL (reference sequence). Trimming removed 3 bases at V and 7 bases at J, with 10 bases between. CDR3 DNA: TGTGCCAGCAGCCAGGTCAGTGGCAATTCACCCCTCCACTTT. The encoded protein is CASSQVSGNSPLHF.

The chain carries TRBV27 and TRBJ2-3; tentative D call: TRBD2 (5 bases). Germline CDR1 reads MNHEY; CDR2 reads SMNVEV (reference sequence). V was shortened by 5 bases and J by 4 bases, with 7 bases between the two germline ends. The CDR3 has 12 amino acids. The CDR3 nucleotides read TGTGCCAGCAGTGCGGGTCCAGATACGCAGTATTTT. Protein: CASSAGPDTQYF.

The J gene is TRBJ2-1, the V gene TRBV24-1, with 11 bases identical to TRBD2. Germline CDR1 and CDR2: KGHDR and SFDVKD. The CDR3 has 18 residues. With V trimmed by 4 bases and J by 6 bases, 13 bases remained unmatched. The CDR3 DNA reads TGTGCCACCAGTGACCCTGAGCTGGGCCTAGCGGGAGGCAATGAGCAGTTCTTC. Protein: CATSDPELGLAGGNEQFF.

This chain uses TRBV20-1 with TRBJ2-1; D gene ambiguous. Germline CDR1 and CDR2: DFQATT and SNEGSKA (reference sequence). There are 12 residues in the CDR3. The V and J ends lost 5 bases and 7 bases respectively, with 12 bases between them. For the CDR3, the DNA is TGCAGTGCTCCCGGGTTAAGGAATGAGCAGTTCTTC. Amino acid sequence: CSAPGLRNEQFF.

This clonotype has only one observation. This chain links TRBV19 with TRBJ1-1; D may be TRBD1 (6 bases). The CDR3 loop spans 15 amino acids. The ends were cut back, 2 bases at V and 1 base at J, with 11 bases in the middle. The germline V gene has CDR1 LNHDA and CDR2 SQIVND (reference sequence). CDR3 in amino acids: CASSIMDSTNTEAFF. In DNA, the CDR3 is TGTGCCAGTAGTATAATGGACAGCACGAACACTGAAGCTTTCTTT.

V is TRBV29-1 and J is TRBJ2-1; 11 nucleotides align to TRBD2. With 1 base clipped from V and 8 bases from J, the junction kept 13 bases outside the gene matches. CDR1 SQVTM and CDR2 ANQGSEA come from the germline V gene. This CDR3 is 17 amino acids long. The CDR3 DNA is TGCAGCGTTGAAGCTGGGACTAGCGGCCGCCGAGGGGATGAGCAGTTCTTC. The encoded protein is CSVEAGTSGRRGDEQFF.

The chain links TRBV18 to TRBJ2-5; no firm D call. The CDR3 consists of 13 residues. V lost 2 bases to trimming and J lost 1 base, with 5 bases between them. Per germline, CDR1 KGHSH and CDR2 LQKENI. CDR3 protein: CASSPGIQETQYF. The CDR3, as DNA: TGTGCCAGCTCACCAGGGATCCAAGAGACCCAGTACTTC.

J is TRBJ2-5 and V is TRBV3-1; D ambiguous. V was clipped by 1 base and J by 1 base, with 4 bases between them. This CDR3 region has 13 residues. CDR1 is LGHDT, CDR2 YNNKEL, per germline (reference sequence). CDR3 region: CASSQATQETQYF. For the CDR3, the DNA is TGTGCCAGCAGCCAAGCCACCCAAGAGACCCAGTACTTC.

This rearrangement joins TRBV27 to TRBJ2-1; D remains unclear. Trimming removed 2 bases at V and 4 bases at J, with 6 bases between. Germline V gene data show CDR1 as MNHEY and CDR2 as SMNVEV (reference sequence). CDR3 length: 13 amino acids. The CDR3 nucleotides are TGTGCCAGCAGTTTAATTAAGTACAATGAGCAGTTCTTC. The encoded protein is CASSLIKYNEQFF.

J is TRBJ1-2 and V is TRBV7-2; maybe TRBD1 (5 bases). The CDR3 has 13 amino acids. The V gene's germline CDR1 is SGHTA and CDR2 FQGNSA. CDR3 sequence: CVARGEETYGYTF. In DNA form, the CDR3 reads TGTGTCGCACGAGGGGAAGAGACCTATGGCTACACCTTC.

Only a few counts were recorded for this clonotype. V gene TRBV15 combines with J gene TRBJ2-7; TRBD1 might be the D (6 bases). This CDR3 spans 14 amino acids. V was pared by 0 bases and J by 2 bases, with 8 bases between. Germline V lookup: CDR1 LNHNV, CDR2 YYDKDF (reference sequence). The CDR3 sequence: CATSRDQGPYEQYF. The CDR3 coding sequence is TGTGCCACCAGCAGAGATCAGGGGCCCTACGAGCAGTACTTC.

This chain links TRBV27 with TRBJ2-1; weak D call: TRBD2 (6 bases). Trimming removed 7 bases at V and 9 bases at J, with 10 bases between. This CDR3 has 11 amino acids. Germline V lookup: CDR1 MNHEY, CDR2 SMNVEV (reference sequence). The CDR3: CASTRGGEQFF. The CDR3 coding sequence is TGTGCCAGCACCCGGGGAGGTGAGCAGTTCTTC.

The chain is built from TRBV5-4 and TRBJ1-2; weak D call: TRBD1 (5 bases). The CDR3 length is 16 residues. Between the trimmed V and J ends, which lost 4 bases and 2 bases, there was a span of 18 bases. The germline CDR1 and CDR2 sequences are SGHNT and YYREEE (reference sequence). The CDR3 protein is CASSRVLGTGNYGYTF. The CDR3 bases are TGTGCCAGCAGCCGAGTCTTAGGGACGGGCAACTATGGCTACACCTTC.